Below, one TCR beta chain is given with its context. Its matching antigen is unknown. The sample is drawn from a study of shared clonotypes between healthy human individuals. Findings and limits, study-wide: Sharing of clonotypes among donors was expected to vary with sequencing depth.

The study ran the assay at deep level. For every subset, genomic DNA was evenly distributed across several immunoSEQ plates. Measured with immunoSEQ multiplex PCR; TCRdb has only the in-frame clones, and not every one. The table shows some 470,000 clones, with over 60% occurring only once. CDR3 size: 18 residues. Trimming took 0 bases from V and 1 from J, leaving 16 bases between them. Per germline, CDR1 SGHRS and CDR2 YFSETQ. All donors qualified as healthy HIV-negative adults and had experienced no recent acute infections or vaccinations. The sample consisted of PBMCs. The chain recombines TRBV5-1 with TRBJ2-2; tentative D call: TRBD1 (5 bases). The sequence came from a woman aged 40 to 50 in good health. Some clones in this sample may be carry-over from other donors' samples. CDR3 sequence: CASSLAVGDSLNTGELFF. CDR3 bases: TGCGCCAGCAGCTTGGCCGTGGGTGACAGTTTGAACACCGGGGAGCTGTTTTTT.